What follows describes a single TCR beta chain. Peripheral blood CD8+ and CD4+ T cells were profiled by TCR beta sequencing. Treatment-naive patients with stable or active relapsing-remitting disease were the multiple sclerosis controls. Negative isolation yielded CD8+ and CD4+ T cells; FACS enriched TEMRA cells. With random hexamers, 0.5 to 1 ug RNA was reverse transcribed. Across 54 Vbeta and 13 Jbeta, immunoSEQ multiplex PCR amplified TCR beta CDR3. MiXCR, run by TCRdb on the immunoSEQ multiplex PCR reads, gives a single entry per CDR3 protein. Among some 300,000 distinct CDR3 sequences listed, approximately 85% were seen once. These data originate in a study of CD8 T cells in Susac syndrome. This CDR3 has 14 amino acids. Germline V gene lookup returns CDR1 MNHEY and CDR2 SMNVEV (reference sequence). Trimming stripped 2 bases from V and 8 bases from J, with 15 bases between.

J is TRBJ1-1 and V is TRBV27; TRBD1 is a possible D gene (5 bases). The sequencing sample was made of CD8+ T cells from PBMCs. The TCR sequence derives from a human donor with multiple sclerosis. CDR3: CASSLGRTGLEAFF. The CDR3 nucleotides are TGTGCCAGCAGTTTAGGCCGAACAGGCCTCGAAGCTTTCTTT.